Below, 19 T cell receptor beta chains from the same sample are listed, as sequenced in a study of blood T cell repertoires in COVID-19. Method: immunoSEQ multiplex PCR; TCRdb's copy keeps in-frame clones and lacks some. The sample has about 350,000 clones, over 80% seen once. Sequences were obtained from peripheral blood. The receptors come from a young man with COVID-19, enrolled during active disease.

J is TRBJ2-2 and V is TRBV7-3; 14 bases are shared with TRBD2. The CDR3 extends over 17 amino acids. Germline CDR1 and CDR2: SGHTA and FQGTGA. The ends lost 2 bases at V and 7 bases at J; junction bases unmatched: 6. The CDR3 here is CASSLGGLAGDHGELFF. The CDR3 DNA follows: TGTGCCAGCAGCTTAGGGGGACTAGCGGGAGACCACGGGGAGCTGTTTTTT. The full variable domain, rest sourced from reference TRBV7-3 and TRBJ2-2, is GAGVSQTPSNKVTEKGKYVELRCDPISGHTALYWYRQSLGQGPEFLIYFQGTGAADDSGLPNDRFFAVRPEGSVSTLKIQRTERGDSAVYLCASSLGGLAGDHGELFFGEGSRLTVL.

The chain couples TRBV3-1 (or the pseudogene TRBV3-2) to TRBJ2-7, with 7 nucleotides matching TRBD2. Germline V gives CDR1 LGHDT, CDR2 YNNKEL (reference sequence). The CDR3 extends over 15 amino acids. The V segment lost 1 base and the J segment 4 bases; nucleotides outside the gene matches: 7. The CDR3 DNA reads TGTGCCAGCAGCCAAGTCGGCGGGAGCCGATACGAGCAGTACTTC. It codes for CASSQVGGSRYEQYF.

The chain employs TRBV18 and TRBJ1-1, with TRBD1 identical over 7 bases. This CDR3 comprises 15 residues. Germline V gene data show CDR1 as KGHSH and CDR2 as LQKENI. After removal of 0 bases from V and 5 bases from J, the junction contained 6 bases not matched to a gene. CDR3 residues: CASSPPNRGETEAFF. DNA of the CDR3: TGTGCCAGCTCACCACCGAACAGGGGAGAGACTGAAGCTTTCTTT. Full variable domain (remainder filled in from reference TRBV18 and TRBJ1-1): NAGVMQNPRHLVRRRGQEARLRCSPMKGHSHVYWYRQLPEEGLKFMVYLQKENIIDESGMPKERFSAEFPKEGPSILRIQQVVRGDSAAYFCASSPPNRGETEAFFGQGTRLTVV.

V is TRBV6-5 and J is TRBJ1-5; D may be TRBD1 (5 bases). Germline-derived CDR1 and CDR2 are MNHEY and SVGAGI. This CDR3 is 14 amino acids long. V was pared by 6 bases and J by 5 bases, with 14 bases between. The CDR3: CASSLQGIDQPQHF. CDR3 DNA: TGTGCCAGCAGCCTCCAGGGTATCGATCAGCCCCAGCATTTT.

A remark on this clone: Different DNA sequences within this sample yield the same CDR3. The V call is TRBV5-1, the J call TRBJ1-5; no reliable D call. Germline-derived CDR1 and CDR2 are SGHRS and YFSETQ. The CDR3 contains 13 residues. Trimming took 2 bases from V and 3 from J, leaving 6 bases between them. The chain's CDR3 is CASSFTVNQPQHF. The CDR3 nucleotides are TGCGCCAGCAGCTTTACGGTCAATCAGCCCCAGCATTTT.

The DNA of the CDR3 is TGTGCCAGTAGTACCGACAGGGGTGTAGCTTTCTTT. Translating it yields CASSTDRGVAFF. The rearrangement links TRBV19 to TRBJ1-1, with TRBD1 identical over 8 bases. The V and J ends lost 4 bases and 10 bases, in that order; junction bases with no gene match: 5. The CDR3 runs to 12 residues. Germline V CDR1 and CDR2: LNHDA, SQIVND (reference sequence).

This clone has only one observation. The chain combines TRBV9 with TRBJ1-2; D is unresolved. The germline CDR1 and CDR2 sequences are SGDLS and YYNGEE. The V gene lost 3 bases and the J gene lost 8 bases, with 14 bases spanning the gap. The CDR3 has 13 amino acids. For the CDR3, the DNA is TGTGCCAGCAGCGCCGCCCTTTGGCGGGGCTACACCTTC. Protein: CASSAALWRGYTF.

The chain recombines TRBV6-6 with TRBJ2-7, with 9 bases that match TRBD2. This CDR3 contains 14 residues. The V gene end was trimmed by 7 bases and the J gene end by 6 bases; junction bases not matched to a gene: 10. Looked up from germline, CDR1 is MNHNY and CDR2 is SVGAGI (reference sequence). The CDR3 DNA reads as TGTGCCAGCATCTCTAGCGGGACTCCGATCGAGCAGTACTTC. Its protein is CASISSGTPIEQYF.

CDR3: CASSSQWGQGNTGELFF. CDR3 bases: TGTGCCAGCAGCTCCCAGTGGGGACAGGGGAACACCGGGGAGCTGTTTTTT. V gene TRBV5-8 combines with J gene TRBJ2-2; 9 bases fit TRBD1. V lost 3 bases to trimming and J lost 1 base; unmatched junction nucleotides: 7. The CDR3 is made up of 17 amino acids. Germline values: CDR1 SGHTS, CDR2 YDEGEE.

The gene calls are TRBV18 and TRBJ2-2; 8 bases agree with TRBD1. This CDR3 contains 16 residues. Trimming took 3 bases from V and 3 from J; bases not matched to a gene: 6. Germline assignment: CDR1 KGHSH and CDR2 LQKENI. CDR3 nucleotides: TGTGCCAGCTCACCTAGGGCAGGGGGCGACACCGGGGAGCTGTTTTTT. As protein: CASSPRAGGDTGELFF.

The rearrangement links TRBV15 to TRBJ2-7, with D perhaps TRBD1 (5 bases). This CDR3 has 14 amino acids. The V and J ends lost 0 bases and 3 bases respectively, with 9 bases between them. Germline V gene sequence: CDR1 LNHNV, CDR2 YYDKDF (reference sequence). CDR3 protein: CATSRDTGIYEQYF. The CDR3, as DNA: TGTGCCACCAGCAGAGATACAGGAATCTACGAGCAGTACTTC.

V is TRBV5-4 and J is TRBJ2-2; maybe TRBD1 (6 bases). Germline assignment: CDR1 SGHNT and CDR2 YYREEE (reference sequence). The V end was cut by 0 bases, the J end by 0 bases, with 12 bases between. CDR3 length: 17 residues. The CDR3 region has the DNA TGTGCCAGCAGCTTGGGAGGGGGAAGCGCGAACACCGGGGAGCTGTTTTTT. Its translation: CASSLGGGSANTGELFF.

The chain uses TRBV5-6 and TRBJ2-7, with 9 bases lining up with TRBD1. CDR3 size: 14 residues. Trimming cost V 4 bases and J 2 bases; bases outside gene matches: 4. From germline, CDR1 is SGHDT and CDR2 YYEEEE. CDR3 DNA: TGTGCCAGCAGCCTGGACAGGGGTACCTACGAGCAGTACTTC. This codes for CASSLDRGTYEQYF.

This chain joins TRBV9 and TRBJ2-6; 11 bases are shared with TRBD1. Germline CDR1 is SGDLS and CDR2 is YYNGEE. CDR3 length: 19 amino acids. J was trimmed by 0 bases and V by 4 bases; bases with no gene match: 9. The CDR3 here is CASSPRGGQGVSGANVLTF. The CDR3 region has the DNA TGTGCCAGCAGCCCGAGAGGGGGACAGGGGGTCTCTGGGGCCAACGTCCTGACTTTC.

The rearrangement links TRBV5-5 to TRBJ2-2; TRBD2 matches at 14 bases. Trimming removed 0 bases from V and 6 bases from J; junction bases left unmatched: 7. This CDR3 is 18 amino acids long. Germline CDR1 and CDR2: SGHKS and YYEKEE (reference sequence). CDR3 DNA sequence: TGTGCCAGCAGCTTGGCCGGGACTAGCGGGAGAGGGGCCGGGGAGCTGTTTTTT. Amino acids: CASSLAGTSGRGAGELFF.

The V gene is TRBV5-1, the J gene TRBJ2-5; 7 bases line up with TRBD2. The J segment lost 7 bases and the V segment lost 4 bases, leaving 25 bases of the junction unmatched. CDR3 length: 19 amino acids. CDR1 and CDR2 (germline): SGHRS, YFSETQ. As DNA, the CDR3 is TGCGCCAGCAGCATCGGGGGGAGTACTGGACGGAACCCCGTGGGGACCCAGTACTTC. This gives the protein CASSIGGSTGRNPVGTQYF.

This clone appeared a single time. The chain employs TRBV27 and TRBJ2-3; the match to TRBD1 covers 7 bases. Looked up from germline, CDR1 is MNHEY and CDR2 is SMNVEV (reference sequence). This CDR3 is 14 amino acids long. After removal of 5 bases from V and 0 bases from J, the junction contained 2 bases not matched to a gene. The DNA of the CDR3 is TGTGCCAGCAGTCGGGGACAGAGCACAGATACGCAGTATTTT. The encoded protein is CASSRGQSTDTQYF.

This clone was counted only a few times. The chain carries TRBV5-5 and TRBJ1-3; a possible D gene is TRBD1 (5 bases). There are 15 residues in the CDR3. Trimming cost V 3 bases and J 0 bases, with 10 bases left between them. The germline CDR1 and CDR2 sequences are SGHKS and YYEKEE (reference sequence). The CDR3 DNA sequence: TGTGCCAGCAGCTCTGACAGTTACTCTGGAAACACCATATATTTT. It translates to CASSSDSYSGNTIYF.

This rearrangement joins TRBV4-1 to TRBJ1-4; D might be TRBD1 (6 bases). V lost 4 bases to trimming and J lost 5 bases, with 11 bases between them. The V gene's germline CDR1 is MGHRA and CDR2 YSYEKL. The CDR3 has 14 amino acids. As DNA, the CDR3 is TGCGCCAGCAGCCGGGGGCTGGGAAATGAAAAACTGTTTTTT. Its translation: CASSRGLGNEKLFF.